This record concerns one T cell receptor (beta chain) sequence. With 3 bases removed from V and 7 bases from J, the gap between germline ends came to 12 bases. This CDR3 region has 13 residues. These data come from a study of T cell responses to AZD1222 COVID-19 vaccine. Clones were sequenced by immunoSEQ multiplex PCR, and TCRdb holds only the in-frame ones, with some missing. The top ten clones hold approximately 3% of a sample with around 120,000 clones, roughly 90% of them seen once. This clonotype was obtained from an adult in good health. Material: peripheral blood, obtained on day 0 of AZD1222 vaccination. The chain carries TRBV12-3 or TRBV12-4 and TRBJ1-1; weak D call: TRBD1 (6 bases). In DNA, the CDR3 is TGTGCCAGCAGTTTGGGGGGCGGGGTTGAAGCTTTCTTT. The encoded protein is CASSLGGGVEAFF.